These T cell receptor beta chains were read from a single sample in a study of T cell responses to AZD1222 COVID-19 vaccine. Produced via immunoSEQ multiplex PCR; TCRdb's table is partial and in-frame only. This sample has 100,000 or so clones, with approximately 89% found just once. Sequencing was performed on peripheral blood, taken on day 0 of AZD1222 vaccination. The receptors come from an adult in good health. CDR3s include the opening cysteine and the closing phenylalanine or tryptophan. The order of the fields is clone size, D gene, J gene, V gene, CDR3 DNA, CDR3 protein. A D gene is named only where the DNA matches it firmly. Clone size is not always given. Where it is, it says once, few, many or a class for expanded clones.

clone size: once; D gene: TRBD2; J gene: TRBJ2-2; V gene: TRBV24-1; CDR3 DNA: TGTGCCACCAGTCTTAGCGGGGGGACGATCCAGGCCGGGGAGCTGTTTTTT; CDR3 protein: CATSLSGGTIQAGELFF
clone size: NA; D gene: TRBD2; J gene: TRBJ2-1; V gene: TRBV18; CDR3 DNA: TGTGCCAGCTCACCCCAGCTAGCGGGGCCTTACAATGAGCAGTTCTTC; CDR3 protein: CASSPQLAGPYNEQFF
clone size: NA; D gene: TRBD1; J gene: TRBJ1-1; V gene: TRBV3-1/TRBV3-2; CDR3 DNA: TGTGCCAGCAGCCTCGGTCAGGGGGTGAACACTGAAGCTTTCTTT; CDR3 protein: CASSLGQGVNTEAFF
clone size: NA; D gene: NA; J gene: TRBJ2-7; V gene: TRBV12-5; CDR3 DNA: TGTGCTAGTGGTTTGCAATTTACCTACGAGCAGTACTTC; CDR3 protein: CASGLQFTYEQYF
clone size: NA; D gene: NA; J gene: TRBJ1-5; V gene: TRBV5-1; CDR3 DNA: TGCGCCAGCAGCCCTACAGGGAACAATCAGCCCCAGCATTTT; CDR3 protein: CASSPTGNNQPQHF
clone size: NA; D gene: NA; J gene: TRBJ1-3; V gene: TRBV4-3; CDR3 DNA: TGCGCCAGCAGCCAAGATCGCAGCCACTCTGGAAACACCATATATTTT; CDR3 protein: CASSQDRSHSGNTIYF
clone size: NA; D gene: NA; J gene: TRBJ1-2; V gene: TRBV24-1; CDR3 DNA: TGTGCCACCAGTGATTCGGACAACTATGGCTACACCTTC; CDR3 protein: CATSDSDNYGYTF
clone size: NA; D gene: TRBD1; J gene: TRBJ2-7; V gene: TRBV7-9; CDR3 DNA: TGTGCCAGCAGCTCGGACCGGGACAGGAGCTCCTACGAGCAGTACTTC; CDR3 protein: CASSSDRDRSSYEQYF
clone size: NA; D gene: TRBD2; J gene: TRBJ2-3; V gene: TRBV9; CDR3 DNA: TGTGCCAGCAGCCCTTTAGCGGGGGGGCTCGGAGATACGCAGTATTTT; CDR3 protein: CASSPLAGGLGDTQYF
clone size: NA; D gene: NA; J gene: TRBJ2-5; V gene: TRBV7-9; CDR3 DNA: TGTGCCAGCAGCTTATATGTGGGGGCAGAGACCCAGTACTTC; CDR3 protein: CASSLYVGAETQYF
clone size: NA; D gene: NA; J gene: TRBJ2-7; V gene: TRBV15; CDR3 DNA: TGTGCCACCAGCAACGCCCGCCAGGACTACGAGCAGTACTTC; CDR3 protein: CATSNARQDYEQYF
clone size: NA; D gene: NA; J gene: TRBJ1-6; V gene: TRBV5-8; CDR3 DNA: TGTGCCAGCAGCTTGTTTTTCCAGAGCTCCTATAATTCACCCCTCCACTTT; CDR3 protein: CASSLFFQSSYNSPLHF
clone size: once; D gene: NA; J gene: TRBJ2-7; V gene: TRBV25-1; CDR3 DNA: TGTGCCAGCAGTGAATACGGGACGGCGCAGTACTTC; CDR3 protein: CASSEYGTAQYF
clone size: once; D gene: TRBD2; J gene: TRBJ2-7; V gene: TRBV3-1/TRBV3-2; CDR3 DNA: TGTGCCAGCAGCCAAGGGATAGCGGGGGAATTGAGCTCCTACGAGCAGTACTTC; CDR3 protein: CASSQGIAGELSSYEQYF